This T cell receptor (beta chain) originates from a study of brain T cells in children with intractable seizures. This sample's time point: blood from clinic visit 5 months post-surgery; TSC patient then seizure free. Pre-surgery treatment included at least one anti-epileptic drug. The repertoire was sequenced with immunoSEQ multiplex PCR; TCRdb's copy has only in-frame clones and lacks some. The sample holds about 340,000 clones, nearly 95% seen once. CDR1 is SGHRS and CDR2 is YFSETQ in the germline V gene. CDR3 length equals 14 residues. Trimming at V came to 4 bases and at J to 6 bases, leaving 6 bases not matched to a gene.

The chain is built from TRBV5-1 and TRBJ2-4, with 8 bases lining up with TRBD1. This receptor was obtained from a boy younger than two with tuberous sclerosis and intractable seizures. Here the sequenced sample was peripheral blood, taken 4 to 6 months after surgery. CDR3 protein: CASSPGQAPNIQYF. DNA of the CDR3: TGCGCCAGCAGCCCGGGACAGGCACCAAACATTCAGTACTTC.